This T cell receptor beta chain was identified in a study of T cell repertoires and HLA-DP antigens. Of note for this clone: Its target is unknown.

Each pre-culture CD4+ sample aimed for hundreds of thousands of T cell genomes at deep resolution. Assay: immunoSEQ multiplex PCR; the TCRdb copy retains only in-frame clones and omits some. The data contain about 110,000 clones, 80% to 95% of them seen just once; the ten biggest clones take up more than 0.25%. The TCR was taken from a woman aged 18-29 years in good health and CMV-seronegative. The specimen sequenced was CD4+ T cells from PBMCs.

The CDR3 loop reads CASSSARSTDTQYF. As DNA, the CDR3 is TGTGCCAGCAGTTCAGCGAGAAGCACAGATACGCAGTATTTT. The rearrangement joins TRBV27 to TRBJ2-3; D gene ambiguous. Germline assignment: CDR1 MNHEY and CDR2 SMNVEV (reference sequence). This CDR3 comprises 14 residues. The V end lost 4 bases, the J end lost 0 bases, and 8 bases lay between the germline ends.